Shown below are 26 T cell receptor beta chains from a single sample sequenced in a study of cytomegalovirus exposure and HLA in healthy donors. The PCR used 60 Vbeta and 13 Jbeta primers. Generated by immunoSEQ multiplex PCR, the TCRdb table keeps only in-frame clones and is missing some. This table holds tens of thousands of clones. Sequenced: PBMCs. These receptors came from a male donor in good health and CMV-seronegative.

This rearrangement joins TRBV10-2 to TRBJ2-1, with a tentative D call TRBD2 (6 bases). Trimming left V 6 bases short and J 0 bases short, with 12 bases between. CDR1 and CDR2 (germline): WSHSY, SAAADI. This CDR3 contains 15 residues. The CDR3 reads CASSPSASSYNEQFF. The CDR3 nucleotides read TGCGCCAGCAGCCCTAGCGCTAGCTCCTACAATGAGCAGTTCTTC.

CDR3 coding DNA: TGTGCCAGCAGCCAAGGGGCCGTAGGGAACACTGAAGCTTTCTTT. It yields the protein CASSQGAVGNTEAFF. The V and J genes are TRBV4-2 and TRBJ1-1; no reliable D call. Germline loops: CDR1 LGHNA, CDR2 YNFKEQ. CDR3 size: 15 residues. V lost 1 base to trimming and J lost 1 base, with 10 bases between them.

The gene calls are TRBV9 and TRBJ1-1; 8 positions match TRBD1. Germline lookup yields CDR1 SGDLS and CDR2 YYNGEE. CDR3 length equals 13 residues. With 3 bases clipped from V and 5 bases from J, the junction kept 3 bases outside the gene matches. The CDR3 is CASSETGETEAFF. The CDR3 DNA reads as TGTGCCAGCAGCGAGACAGGGGAAACTGAAGCTTTCTTT.

The chain links TRBV5-1 to TRBJ2-5; 10 bases are a match to TRBD2. Trimming cost V 0 bases and J 2 bases; bases outside gene matches: 4. Germline V CDR1 and CDR2: SGHRS, YFSETQ. The CDR3 totals 16 residues. The CDR3 loop reads CASSLGSGRGQETQYF. CDR3 nucleotide sequence: TGCGCCAGCAGCTTGGGGAGCGGGAGGGGTCAAGAGACCCAGTACTTC.

V and J are TRBV6-6 and TRBJ2-1; 8 positions agree with TRBD1. There are 15 residues in the CDR3. Germline CDR1 is MNHNY and CDR2 is SVGAGI (reference sequence). The V gene end was trimmed by 6 bases and the J gene end by 7 bases; junction bases not matched to a gene: 11. CDR3 amino acids: CASSPSRQGRNEQFF. DNA for the CDR3: TGTGCCAGCAGCCCTTCAAGACAGGGGAGGAATGAGCAGTTCTTC.

J is TRBJ2-7 and V is TRBV6-5; 12 nucleotides match TRBD2. The germline gives CDR1 MNHEY, CDR2 SVGAGI. With V trimmed by 5 bases and J by 3 bases, 5 bases remained unmatched. The CDR3 consists of 15 residues. Here the CDR3 reads CASSTWTSGNYEQYF. CDR3 DNA sequence: TGTGCCAGCAGTACGTGGACTAGCGGGAACTACGAGCAGTACTTC.

The gene calls are TRBV19 and TRBJ1-3; D may be TRBD1 (5 bases). V was trimmed by 5 bases and J by 3 bases, leaving 8 bases between them. The CDR3 runs to 13 residues. The germline CDR1 and CDR2 sequences are LNHDA and SQIVND (reference sequence). In DNA form, the CDR3 reads TGTGCCAGTAGTGTGACAGTTGGAAACACCATATATTTT. The encoded protein is CASSVTVGNTIYF.

V usage is TRBV5-1 and J usage is TRBJ2-5; tentatively, D is TRBD2 (6 bases). The CDR3 extends over 15 amino acids. The V and J ends lost 4 bases and 5 bases respectively, with 18 bases between them. CDR1 and CDR2 from the germline V gene are SGHRS and YFSETQ. The CDR3 DNA is TGCGCCAGCAGCCCCGCTAGGAAGGGAGGTGAGACCCAGTACTTC. Translated: CASSPARKGGETQYF.

The chain links TRBV6-5 to TRBJ2-2; 8 bases are shared with TRBD2. V shed 0 bases and J 5 bases; nucleotides not matched to a gene: 5. CDR1 and CDR2 (germline): MNHEY, SVGAGI. The length of the CDR3 is 16 residues. The CDR3 sequence: CASSYSGAGGTGELFF. The CDR3 DNA reads TGTGCCAGCAGTTACTCGGGGGCGGGAGGAACCGGGGAGCTGTTTTTT.

CDR3 loop: CSVGEGWQIYEQYF. The DNA of the CDR3 is TGCAGCGTTGGTGAGGGTTGGCAGATCTACGAGCAGTACTTC. The chain recombines TRBV29-1 with TRBJ2-5, with a weak D call TRBD2 (5 bases). The DNA end lines up better with TRBJ2-7; the J call may be wrong. This CDR3 region has 14 residues. Germline lookup yields CDR1 SQVTM and CDR2 ANQGSEA.

V and J are TRBV21-1 and TRBJ2-1; the table's D call, TRBD2, was not checked against the DNA. TRBV21-1 is marked as a pseudogene. CDR3 length: 16 amino acids. The CDR3 DNA is TGTGCCAGCAGCGGACTAGCGGGGCGCTCCTACAATGAGCAGTTCTTC. It codes for CASSGLAGRSYNEQFF.

This sequence joins TRBV12-5 and TRBJ1-2; D not resolved. Germline CDR1 reads LGHNT; CDR2 reads FRNRAP. This CDR3 has 14 residues. V was clipped by 1 base and J by 4 bases, with 10 bases between them. The CDR3 nucleotides read TGTGCTAGTGGTTTGGAAGCGGGTCCCTATGGCTACACCTTC. It is translated as CASGLEAGPYGYTF.

The V gene is TRBV7-9, the J gene TRBJ2-7; TRBD2 agrees at 9 bases. This CDR3 comprises 15 residues. Trimming cost V 4 bases and J 7 bases; bases outside gene matches: 11. Germline-derived CDR1 and CDR2 are SEHNR and FQNEAQ (reference sequence). The CDR3 sequence: CASSSPASGIGEQYF. The CDR3 nucleotides are TGTGCCAGCAGCTCCCCCGCTAGCGGGATTGGTGAGCAGTACTTC.

The chain uses TRBV15 and TRBJ2-1, with 7 nucleotides matching TRBD1. The CDR3 contains 15 residues. With 1 base clipped from V and 8 bases from J, the junction kept 8 bases outside the gene matches. Germline CDR1 reads LNHNV; CDR2 reads YYDKDF (reference sequence). The chain's CDR3 is CATSRGPGGGDEQFF. Written as DNA, the CDR3 is TGTGCCACCAGCAGAGGGCCAGGGGGTGGTGATGAGCAGTTCTTC.

The chain joins TRBV5-1 to TRBJ1-4; 8 bases map to TRBD1. The CDR3 length is 15 residues. Unmatched junction bases numbered 4, after V lost 1 base and J lost 5 bases. Germline CDR1 reads SGHRS; CDR2 reads YFSETQ. The CDR3 sequence is CASSLTQGGNEKLFF. CDR3 nucleotides: TGCGCCAGCAGCTTGACACAGGGGGGCAATGAAAAACTGTTTTTT.

The V and J genes are TRBV29-1 and TRBJ1-1, with D hard to call. The CDR3 covers 13 residues. V was trimmed by 4 bases and J by 1 base, leaving 10 bases between them. Germline V gene data show CDR1 as SQVTM and CDR2 as ANQGSEA. CDR3 protein: CSVVRTPNTEAFF. CDR3 bases: TGCAGCGTTGTACGCACTCCGAACACTGAAGCTTTCTTT.

V is TRBV4-1 and J is TRBJ2-2, with D possibly TRBD2 on 6 matching bases. The CDR3 runs 16 residues. Trimming took off 4 bases at V and 4 bases at J, with 16 bases between the two ends. Germline assignment: CDR1 MGHRA and CDR2 YSYEKL. The DNA of the CDR3 is TGCGCCAGCAGCCCCATCGGAGGGATGCGCACCGGGGAGCTGTTTTTT. Amino acids: CASSPIGGMRTGELFF.

With regard to this clone: One end of the junction varies from germline; a read error may be responsible. The chain employs TRBV9 and TRBJ2-7, with 7 positions matching TRBD2. The length of the CDR3 is 14 residues. Germline V lookup: CDR1 SGDLS, CDR2 YYNGEE. CDR3 sequence (DNA): TGTGCCAGCAGCGTAGCTAGCGGAACCTACGGGCAGTACTTC. Encoded protein: CASSVASGTYGQYF.

The chain recombines TRBV6-1 with TRBJ2-3, with D unresolved. This CDR3 spans 14 amino acids. The ends were cut back, 4 bases at V and 2 bases at J, with 10 bases in the middle. Germline V gives CDR1 MNHNS, CDR2 SASEGT. The CDR3 nucleotides are TGTGCCAGCAGTGGGCGACTGATCACAGATACGCAGTATTTT. It translates to CASSGRLITDTQYF.

This chain links TRBV9 with TRBJ2-3; 9 bases line up with TRBD2. Germline V gene lookup returns CDR1 SGDLS and CDR2 YYNGEE. V lost 3 bases, J lost 6 bases, and 8 bases stayed unmatched. The CDR3 has 15 residues. CDR3 region: CASSGRLAAGDTQYF. The CDR3 DNA follows: TGTGCCAGCAGCGGGCGACTAGCGGCTGGGGATACGCAGTATTTT.

The chain has TRBV28 and TRBJ2-7; perhaps TRBD2 as D (5 bases). In germline, CDR1 is MDHEN, CDR2 SYDVKM. V lost 6 bases to trimming and J lost 0 bases, with 15 bases between them. CDR3 length: 15 amino acids. This CDR3 is CASSGGQYHSYEQYF. CDR3 nucleotides: TGTGCCAGCAGCGGCGGGCAGTACCACTCCTACGAGCAGTACTTC.

The chain couples TRBV2 to TRBJ2-3; 8 bases agree with TRBD2. V gave up 2 bases and J gave up 4 bases; unmatched junction bases: 5. CDR3 size: 15 residues. Looked up from germline, CDR1 is SNHLY and CDR2 is FYNNEI. Here the CDR3 reads CASSERAGGADTQYF. In DNA form, the CDR3 reads TGTGCCAGCAGTGAACGTGCCGGGGGGGCAGATACGCAGTATTTT.

V is TRBV6-6 and J is TRBJ1-6, with TRBD1 as a possible D gene (6 bases). V lost 5 bases and J 9 bases, leaving 11 bases between the germline ends. Germline CDR1 and CDR2: MNHNY and SVGAGI (reference sequence). The CDR3 extends over 13 amino acids. The CDR3 DNA sequence: TGTGCCAGCAGTCAAGGGGGGGCTTCACCCCTCCACTTT. Protein: CASSQGGASPLHF.

The rearrangement joins TRBV7-2 to TRBJ2-1; tentative D call: TRBD2 (6 bases). The CDR3 spans 14 residues. Germline CDR1 is SGHTA and CDR2 is FQGNSA. Trimming removed 6 bases from V and 8 bases from J, with 17 bases in between. This CDR3 is CASSPPFGSYEQFF. DNA for the CDR3: TGTGCCAGCAGTCCCCCTTTCGGGAGTTATGAGCAGTTCTTC. Variable domain in full (rest from reference TRBV7-2 and TRBJ2-1): GAGVSQSPSNKVTEKGKDVELRCDPISGHTALYWYRQSLGQGLEFLIYFQGNSAPDKSGLPSDRFSAERTGGSVSTLTIQRTQQEDSAVYLCASSPPFGSYEQFFGPGTRLTVL.

The rearrangement uses TRBV28 and TRBJ2-7; 10 bases match TRBD2. This CDR3 contains 18 residues. The V segment lost 4 bases and the J segment 3 bases; nucleotides outside the gene matches: 15. Germline V gene sequence: CDR1 MDHEN, CDR2 SYDVKM. The CDR3 protein is CASSSTASGRSSLYEQYF. The CDR3 bases are TGTGCCAGCAGTTCTACCGCTAGCGGGAGAAGTTCCCTCTACGAGCAGTACTTC. The full variable domain, completed using reference TRBV28 and TRBJ2-7, is DVKVTQSSRYLVKRTGEKVFLECVQDMDHENMFWYRQDPGLGLRLIYFSYDVKMKEKGDIPEGYSVSREKKERFSLILESASTNQTSMYLCASSSTASGRSSLYEQYFGPGTRLTVT.

The J gene is TRBJ2-3, the V gene TRBV1; the tabulated D call, TRBD2, remains unverified against the DNA. TRBV1 is an annotated pseudogene. The CDR3 length is 22 residues. CDR3 region: CTSSQDSPPGLAGVPSTDTQYF. Here the CDR3 DNA reads TGCACCAGCAGCCAAGATTCGCCCCCGGGACTAGCGGGGGTACCTAGCACAGATACGCAGTATTTT.